This TCR beta chain was identified during a study of Ad26.COV2.S vaccination and SARS-CoV-2 variants. Method: immunoSEQ multiplex PCR; TCRdb's copy keeps in-frame clones and lacks some. In the table there are about 330,000 clones, 90% of which are singletons. In germline, CDR1 is LNHDA, CDR2 SQIVND (reference sequence). J lost 3 bases, V lost 6 bases, and 6 bases had no gene match. The CDR3 length is 14 residues. The sample's treatment: some 20 received Ad26.COV2.S at low or high dose, single or two shots; a few received placebo; per-sample allocation not given. Sampling happened 63 days after the first vaccine or placebo injection.

Material: peripheral blood, obtained in a trial of Ad26.COV2.S vaccine versus placebo. V gene TRBV19 combines with J gene TRBJ2-5, with TRBD2 matching over 8 bases. The receptor was isolated from a person aged 18-65 years who received the Ad26.COV2.S COVID-19 vaccine or a placebo. CDR3 amino acids: CASSPRGGEETQYF. The CDR3 DNA reads as TGTGCCAGTAGCCCCCGGGGGGGGGAAGAGACCCAGTACTTC.